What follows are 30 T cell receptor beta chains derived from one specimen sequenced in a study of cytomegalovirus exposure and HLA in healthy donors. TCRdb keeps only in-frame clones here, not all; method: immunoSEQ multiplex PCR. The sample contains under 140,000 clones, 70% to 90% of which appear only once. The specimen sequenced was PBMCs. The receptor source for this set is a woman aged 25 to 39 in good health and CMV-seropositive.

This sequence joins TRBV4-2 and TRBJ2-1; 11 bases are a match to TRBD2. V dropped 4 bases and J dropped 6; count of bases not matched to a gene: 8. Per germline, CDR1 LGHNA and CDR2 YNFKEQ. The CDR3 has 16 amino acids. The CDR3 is CASSPSETSGVNEQFF. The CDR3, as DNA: TGTGCCAGCAGCCCCTCGGAGACTAGCGGGGTCAATGAGCAGTTCTTC.

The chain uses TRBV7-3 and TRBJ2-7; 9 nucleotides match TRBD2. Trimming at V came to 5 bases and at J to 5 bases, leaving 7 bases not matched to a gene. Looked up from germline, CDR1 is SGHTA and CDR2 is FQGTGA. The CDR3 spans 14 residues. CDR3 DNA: TGTGCCAGCAGCCCGGCCGGGACTAGCCACGAGCAGTACTTC. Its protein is CASSPAGTSHEQYF.

CDR3 in DNA: TGTGCCAGCAGCGCGGGACAGGGGAGCTCCTACGAGCAGTACTTC. It encodes CASSAGQGSSYEQYF. The gene calls are TRBV9 and TRBJ2-7, with 10 bases aligning to TRBD1. The CDR3 loop spans 15 amino acids. Germline V CDR1 and CDR2: SGDLS, YYNGEE. Germline trimming cut 3 bases from V and 0 bases from J; bases unmatched to any gene: 3.

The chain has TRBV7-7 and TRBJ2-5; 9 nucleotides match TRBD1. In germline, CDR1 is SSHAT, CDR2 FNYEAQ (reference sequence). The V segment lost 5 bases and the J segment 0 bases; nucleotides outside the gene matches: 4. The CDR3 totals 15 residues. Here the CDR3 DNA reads TGTGCCAGCAGCCAGGACAGGGGCTACCAAGAGACCCAGTACTTC. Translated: CASSQDRGYQETQYF.

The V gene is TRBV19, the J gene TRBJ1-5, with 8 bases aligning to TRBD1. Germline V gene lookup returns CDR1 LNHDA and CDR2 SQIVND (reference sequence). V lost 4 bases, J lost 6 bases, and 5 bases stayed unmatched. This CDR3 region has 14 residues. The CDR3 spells CASSNDRGGQPQHF. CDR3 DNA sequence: TGTGCCAGTAGTAACGACAGGGGCGGTCAGCCCCAGCATTTT.

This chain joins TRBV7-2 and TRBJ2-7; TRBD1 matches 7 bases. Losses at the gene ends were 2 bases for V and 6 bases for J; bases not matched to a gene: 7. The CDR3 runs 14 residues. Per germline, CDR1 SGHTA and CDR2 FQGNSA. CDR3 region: CASSLKRSGGEQYF. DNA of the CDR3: TGTGCCAGCAGCTTAAAGCGGTCAGGGGGCGAGCAGTACTTC.

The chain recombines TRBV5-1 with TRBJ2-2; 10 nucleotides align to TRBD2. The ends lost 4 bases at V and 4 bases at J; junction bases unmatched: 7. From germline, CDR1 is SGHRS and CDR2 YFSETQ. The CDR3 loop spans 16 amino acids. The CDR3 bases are TGCGCCAGCAGCCCCAATAGCGGGAGGACCACCGGGGAGCTGTTTTTT. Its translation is CASSPNSGRTTGELFF.

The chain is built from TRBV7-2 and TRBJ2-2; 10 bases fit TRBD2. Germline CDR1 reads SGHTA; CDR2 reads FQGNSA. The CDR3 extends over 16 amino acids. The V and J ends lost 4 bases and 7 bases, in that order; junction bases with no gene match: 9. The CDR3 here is CASSSSGRGIGGELFF. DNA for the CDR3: TGTGCCAGCAGCTCCAGCGGGAGGGGAATCGGCGGGGAGCTGTTTTTT.

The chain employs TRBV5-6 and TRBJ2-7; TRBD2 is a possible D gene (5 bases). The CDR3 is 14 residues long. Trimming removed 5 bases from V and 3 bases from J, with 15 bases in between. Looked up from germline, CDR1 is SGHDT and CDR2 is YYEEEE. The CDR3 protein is CASSSARDLYEQYF. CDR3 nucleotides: TGTGCCAGCAGTTCCGCCCGGGATCTCTACGAGCAGTACTTC.

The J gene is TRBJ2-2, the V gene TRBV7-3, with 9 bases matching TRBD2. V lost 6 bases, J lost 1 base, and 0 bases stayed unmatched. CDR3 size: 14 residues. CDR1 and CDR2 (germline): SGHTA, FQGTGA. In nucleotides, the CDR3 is TGTGCCAGCAGTAGCGGGGGGAACACCGGGGAGCTGTTTTTT. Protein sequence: CASSSGGNTGELFF.

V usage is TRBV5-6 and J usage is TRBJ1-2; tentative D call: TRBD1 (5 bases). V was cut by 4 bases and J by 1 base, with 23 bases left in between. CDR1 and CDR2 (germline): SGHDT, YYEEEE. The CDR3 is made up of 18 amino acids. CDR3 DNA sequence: TGTGCCAGCAGCATGTTAACGGCCGGGGGAACAGTTAACTATGGCTACACCTTC. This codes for CASSMLTAGGTVNYGYTF.

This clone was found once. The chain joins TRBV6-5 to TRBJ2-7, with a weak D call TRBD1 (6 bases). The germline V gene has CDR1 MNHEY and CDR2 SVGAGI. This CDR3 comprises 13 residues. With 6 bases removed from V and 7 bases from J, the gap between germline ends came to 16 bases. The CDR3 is CASSLGGEGEQYF. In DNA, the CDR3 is TGTGCCAGCAGCTTAGGGGGAGAGGGGGAGCAGTACTTC.

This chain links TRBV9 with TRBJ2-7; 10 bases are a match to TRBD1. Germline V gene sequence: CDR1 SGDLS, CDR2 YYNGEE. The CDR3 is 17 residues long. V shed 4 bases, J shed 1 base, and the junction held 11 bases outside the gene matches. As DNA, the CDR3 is TGTGCCAGCAGCCATCCTACGACAGGGGGCAGGTCCTACGAGCAGTACTTC. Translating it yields CASSHPTTGGRSYEQYF.

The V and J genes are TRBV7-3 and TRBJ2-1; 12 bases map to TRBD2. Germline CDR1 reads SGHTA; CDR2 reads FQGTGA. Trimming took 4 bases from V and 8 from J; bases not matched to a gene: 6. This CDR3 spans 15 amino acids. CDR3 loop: CASSSLAGGLDEQFF. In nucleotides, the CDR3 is TGTGCCAGCAGCTCGCTAGCGGGGGGGCTAGATGAGCAGTTCTTC.

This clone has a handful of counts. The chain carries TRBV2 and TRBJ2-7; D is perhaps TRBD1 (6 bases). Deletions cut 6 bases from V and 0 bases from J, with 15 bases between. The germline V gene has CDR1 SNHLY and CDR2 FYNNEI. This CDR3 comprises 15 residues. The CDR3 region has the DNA TGTGCCAGCAGCGCCACAGGGACACCCTCCTACGAGCAGTACTTC. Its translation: CASSATGTPSYEQYF.

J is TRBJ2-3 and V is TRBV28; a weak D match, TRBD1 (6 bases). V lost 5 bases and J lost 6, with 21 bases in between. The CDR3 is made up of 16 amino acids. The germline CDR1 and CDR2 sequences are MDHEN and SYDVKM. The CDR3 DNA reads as TGTGCCAGCAGTCTTCTAACAGGGATGGGAACGGATACGCAGTATTTT. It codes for CASSLLTGMGTDTQYF.

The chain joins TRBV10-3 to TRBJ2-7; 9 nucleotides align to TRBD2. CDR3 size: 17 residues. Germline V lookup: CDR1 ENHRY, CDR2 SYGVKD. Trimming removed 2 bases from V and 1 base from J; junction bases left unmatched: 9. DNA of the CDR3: TGTGCCATCAGTGAGCCCTATTGGCGGGGGGGATCCTACGAGCAGTACTTC. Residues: CAISEPYWRGGSYEQYF.

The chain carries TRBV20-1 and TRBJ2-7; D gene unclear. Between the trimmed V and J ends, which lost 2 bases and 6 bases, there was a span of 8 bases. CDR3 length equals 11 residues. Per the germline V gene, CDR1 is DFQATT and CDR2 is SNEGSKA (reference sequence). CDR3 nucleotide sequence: TGCAGTGCTAGACTTAACGGCGAGCAGTACTTC. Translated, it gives CSARLNGEQYF.

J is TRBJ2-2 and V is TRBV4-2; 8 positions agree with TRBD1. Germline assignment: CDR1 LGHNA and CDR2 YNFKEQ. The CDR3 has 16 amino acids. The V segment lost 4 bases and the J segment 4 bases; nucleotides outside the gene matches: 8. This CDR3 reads CASSRGQGLGTGELFF. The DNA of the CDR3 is TGTGCCAGCAGCCGAGGACAGGGATTAGGCACCGGGGAGCTGTTTTTT.

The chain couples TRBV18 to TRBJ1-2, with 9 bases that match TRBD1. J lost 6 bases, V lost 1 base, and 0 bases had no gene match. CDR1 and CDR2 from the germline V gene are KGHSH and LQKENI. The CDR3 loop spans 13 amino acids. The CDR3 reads CASSPRTGDGYTF. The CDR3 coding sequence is TGTGCCAGCTCACCACGGACAGGGGATGGCTACACCTTC.

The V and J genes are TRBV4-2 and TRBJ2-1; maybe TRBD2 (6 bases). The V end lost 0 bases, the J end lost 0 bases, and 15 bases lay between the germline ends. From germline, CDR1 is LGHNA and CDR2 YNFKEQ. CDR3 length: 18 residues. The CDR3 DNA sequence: TGTGCCAGCAGCCAAGATGGGAGGCAAATATTCTCCTACAATGAGCAGTTCTTC. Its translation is CASSQDGRQIFSYNEQFF.

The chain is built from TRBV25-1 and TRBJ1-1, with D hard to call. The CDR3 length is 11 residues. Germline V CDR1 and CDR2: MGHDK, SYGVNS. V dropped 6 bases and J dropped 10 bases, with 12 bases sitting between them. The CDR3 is CASREGSGAFF. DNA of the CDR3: TGTGCCAGCAGAGAAGGGTCGGGAGCTTTCTTT.

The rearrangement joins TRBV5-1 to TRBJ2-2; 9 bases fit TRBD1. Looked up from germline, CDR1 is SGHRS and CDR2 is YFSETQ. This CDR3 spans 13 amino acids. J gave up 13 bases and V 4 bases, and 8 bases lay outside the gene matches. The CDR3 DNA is TGCGCCAGCAGCCCGGGAGACAGGGGGATGCTGTTTTTT. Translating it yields CASSPGDRGMLFF.

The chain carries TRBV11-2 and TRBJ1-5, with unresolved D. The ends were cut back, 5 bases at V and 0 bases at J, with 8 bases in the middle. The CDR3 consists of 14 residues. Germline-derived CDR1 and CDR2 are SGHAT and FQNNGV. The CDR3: CASSPSYSNQPQHF. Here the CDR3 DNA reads TGTGCCAGCAGCCCCTCGTATAGCAATCAGCCCCAGCATTTT. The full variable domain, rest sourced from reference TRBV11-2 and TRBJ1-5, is EAGVAQSPRYKIIEKRQSVAFWCNPISGHATLYWYQQILGQGPKLLIQFQNNGVVDDSQLPKDRFSAERLKGVDSTLKIQPAKLEDSAVYLCASSPSYSNQPQHFGDGTRLSIL.

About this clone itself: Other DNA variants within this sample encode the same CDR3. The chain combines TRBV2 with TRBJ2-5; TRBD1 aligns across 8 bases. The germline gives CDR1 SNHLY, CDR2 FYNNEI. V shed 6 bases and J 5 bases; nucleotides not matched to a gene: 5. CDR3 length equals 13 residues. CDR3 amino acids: CASRGTGGETQYF. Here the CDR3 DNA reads TGTGCCAGCAGGGGGACAGGCGGGGAGACCCAGTACTTC.

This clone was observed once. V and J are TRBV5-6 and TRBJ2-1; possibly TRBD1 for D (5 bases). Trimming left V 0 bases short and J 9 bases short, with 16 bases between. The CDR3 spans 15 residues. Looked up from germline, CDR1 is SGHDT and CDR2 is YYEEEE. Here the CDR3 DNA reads TGTGCCAGCAGCTTGGCCGTCAGGGTTCGATCTGAGCAGTTCTTC. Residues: CASSLAVRVRSEQFF.

The CDR3 DNA reads as TGTGCCTGGGGGCTACGGTACAATGAGCAGTTCTTC. Its translation is CAWGLRYNEQFF. V usage is TRBV30 and J usage is TRBJ2-1; D ambiguous. Germline assignment: CDR1 GTSNPN and CDR2 SVGIG (reference sequence). CDR3 size: 12 residues. The V and J ends lost 5 bases and 4 bases respectively, with 9 bases between them. Drawing the rest from reference TRBV30 and TRBJ2-1, the complete variable domain is SQTIHQWPATLVQPVGSPLSLECTVEGTSNPNLYWYRQAAGRGLQLLFYSVGIGQISSEVPQNLSASRPQDRQFILSSKKLLLSDSGFYLCAWGLRYNEQFFGPGTRLTVL.

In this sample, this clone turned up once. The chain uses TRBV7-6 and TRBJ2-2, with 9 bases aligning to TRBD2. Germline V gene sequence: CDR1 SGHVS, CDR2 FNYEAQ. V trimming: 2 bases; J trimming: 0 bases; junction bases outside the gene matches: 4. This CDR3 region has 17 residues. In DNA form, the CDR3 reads TGTGCCAGCAGCTTACCAGTAGCGGGGGCGAACACCGGGGAGCTGTTTTTT. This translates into CASSLPVAGANTGELFF.

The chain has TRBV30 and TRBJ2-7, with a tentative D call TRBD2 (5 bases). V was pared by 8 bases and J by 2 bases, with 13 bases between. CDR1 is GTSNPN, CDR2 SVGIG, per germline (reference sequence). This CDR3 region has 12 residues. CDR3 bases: TGTGCCGCAAGGGCGGGCACCTACGAGCAGTACTTC. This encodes CAARAGTYEQYF.

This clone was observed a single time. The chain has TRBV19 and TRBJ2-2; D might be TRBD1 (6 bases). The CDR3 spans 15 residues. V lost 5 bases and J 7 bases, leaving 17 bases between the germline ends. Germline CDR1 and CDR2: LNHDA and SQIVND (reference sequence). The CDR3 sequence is CASSLGHPLVGELFF. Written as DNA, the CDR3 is TGTGCCAGTAGTTTGGGACACCCTTTGGTCGGGGAGCTGTTTTTT. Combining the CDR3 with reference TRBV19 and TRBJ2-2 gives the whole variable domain DGGITQSPKYLFRKEGQNVTLSCEQNLNHDAMYWYRQDPGQGLRLIYYSQIVNDFQKGDIAEGYSVSREKKESFPLTVTSAQKNPTAFYLCASSLGHPLVGELFFGEGSRLTVL.